The rows below give T cell receptor beta chains drawn from one sample of a study of shared clonotypes between healthy human individuals. TCRdb keeps only in-frame clones here, not all; method: immunoSEQ multiplex PCR. Of around 2,000,000 clones in the sample, 85% to 95% are singletons; the top ten hold 0.13%. Material for sequencing was naive CD4+ T cells sorted from blood. The receptors stem from a man between 18 and 29 years old in good health. CDR3s include the opening cysteine and the closing phenylalanine or tryptophan. The D gene is left open where the match is weak. Some rows have no size entry. The others give once, few or many, or a class for an expanded clone.

J gene,D gene,clone size,V gene,CDR3 DNA,CDR3 protein
TRBJ2-2,TRBD1,few,TRBV2,TGTGCCAGCAGTGAAGTACAGGGGGACGCCGGGGAGCTGTTTTTT,CASSEVQGDAGELFF
TRBJ2-7,TRBD1,.,TRBV18,TGTGCCAGCTCACCACCGGGACAGGGTCGCGAGCAGTACTTC,CASSPPGQGREQYF
TRBJ2-3,TRBD2,.,TRBV5-6,TGTGCCAGCAGCGCCGGGACTAGCAGCACAGATACGCAGTATTTT,CASSAGTSSTDTQYF
TRBJ2-1,.,.,TRBV6-4,TGTGCCAGCAGTCGTGAAGGGGAGGTCGATGAGCAGTTCTTC,CASSREGEVDEQFF
TRBJ1-5,.,.,TRBV30,TGTGCCTGGAGTACCCCCTCCACAGGCAATCAGCCCCAGCATTTT,CAWSTPSTGNQPQHF
TRBJ1-6,TRBD1,.,TRBV19,TGTGCCAGTAGTATAGATCCTTGGACAGGGGAATCTTCACCCCTCCACTTT,CASSIDPWTGESSPLHF
TRBJ1-1,.,.,TRBV5-1,TGCGCCAGCAGCGGTGGTGACACTGAAGCTTTCTTT,CASSGGDTEAFF
TRBJ2-5,.,.,TRBV30,TGTGCCTGGAGCGCCATTCAGCTGGGGGAGACCCAGTACTTC,CAWSAIQLGETQYF
TRBJ1-5,.,.,TRBV6-5,TGTGCCAGCAAGAACGGTAGCAATCAGCCCCAGCATTTT,CASKNGSNQPQHF
TRBJ2-2,TRBD1,.,TRBV5-1,TGCGCCAGCAGTGATATTCTAGGGGGCGCGAACACCGGGGAGCTGTTTTTT,CASSDILGGANTGELFF
TRBJ2-3,.,.,TRBV11-2,TGTGCCAGCAGCCCGGGCGGAGATACGCAGTATTTT,CASSPGGDTQYF
TRBJ1-5,.,.,TRBV5-6,TGTGCCAGCAGCTTGGACGGTAATAGCAATCAGCCCCAGCATTTT,CASSLDGNSNQPQHF
TRBJ1-1,.,.,TRBV30,TGTGCCTTACAGGGCAGAAGAAACACTGAAGCTTTCTTT,CALQGRRNTEAFF
TRBJ2-5,.,.,TRBV5-1,TGCGCCAGCAGCTTGGTGGTAGCTCAAGAGACCCAGTACTTC,CASSLVVAQETQYF
TRBJ2-7,TRBD2,.,TRBV18,TGTGCCAGCTCAGAGCCGGGACTAGCGGTCTACGAGCAGTACTTC,CASSEPGLAVYEQYF
TRBJ1-5,.,.,TRBV5-1,TGCGCCAGCAGGCCAACAGGGAGAGCAAATCAGCCCCAGCATTTT,CASRPTGRANQPQHF
TRBJ1-2,TRBD1,.,TRBV6-1,TGTGCCAGCAGTTCCATGGGGACAGAGAACACCTTC,CASSSMGTENTF
TRBJ1-2,TRBD1,.,TRBV6-6,TGTGCCAGCAGTTATCCTACAGGGGGCGGCTATGGCTACACCTTC,CASSYPTGGGYGYTF
TRBJ1-2,TRBD1,.,TRBV19,TGTGCCAGTAGCCAGACAGGGAACTATGGCTACACCTTC,CASSQTGNYGYTF
TRBJ1-4,.,.,TRBV5-1,TGCGCCAGCAGCTTGGGTGGTGGGGGCGGCGAAAAACTGTTTTTT,CASSLGGGGGEKLFF
TRBJ1-2,.,.,TRBV11-2,TGTGCCAGCAGCCAACAGGGTTACTATGGCTACACCTTC,CASSQQGYYGYTF
TRBJ2-7,.,once,TRBV10-2,TGCGCCAGCAGTGTGGCGGGCCACGAGCAGTACTTC,CASSVAGHEQYF
TRBJ2-5,.,.,TRBV27,TGTGCCAGCACCTATTATGGGACCCAGTACTTC,CASTYYGTQYF
TRBJ2-5,TRBD2,.,TRBV18,TGTGCCAGCTCACCACTAGCGGGAGAAGAGACCCAGTACTTC,CASSPLAGEETQYF
TRBJ2-1,.,.,TRBV10-1,TGCGCCAGCACGGTCTTCCCCCGCTACAATGAGCAGTTCTTC,CASTVFPRYNEQFF
TRBJ1-6,.,once,TRBV7-2,TGTGCCAGCAGCTTGCGTGGGACCGCTAGTAATTCACCCCTCCACTTT,CASSLRGTASNSPLHF
TRBJ2-7,TRBD2,.,TRBV5-4,TGTGCCAGCAGCTGGATCCCGGGACTAGGTGTTGGCGAGCAGTACTTC,CASSWIPGLGVGEQYF
TRBJ1-1,.,.,TRBV6-5,TGTGCCAGCACCCCGGACAGAGGGCCGACCACTGAAGCTTTCTTT,CASTPDRGPTTEAFF
TRBJ2-7,.,.,TRBV11-2,TGTGCCAGCAGCTTAGCGCCCCGGAGCTCCTACGAGCAGTACTTC,CASSLAPRSSYEQYF
TRBJ2-1,TRBD2,.,TRBV6-5,TGTGCCAGTGGCCAACCAGCGGGAGTCGTGAATGAGCAGTTCTTC,CASGQPAGVVNEQFF
TRBJ1-2,.,.,TRBV28,TGTGCCAGCCTAATGACAGGTGTAGACAGCAGCTACACCTTC,CASLMTGVDSSYTF
TRBJ1-6,TRBD1,once,TRBV13,TGTGCCAGCAGTCAGGGACAGCCGAATTCACCCCTCCACTTT,CASSQGQPNSPLHF
TRBJ2-3,.,.,TRBV7-2,TGTGCCAGCAGCTCGCAAGTGGGCCTAACGGCGGGAGATACGCAGTATTTT,CASSSQVGLTAGDTQYF
TRBJ1-1,TRBD1,once,TRBV5-4,TGTGCCAGCAGCCCAGGGGGACATCTGAACACTGAAGCTTTCTTT,CASSPGGHLNTEAFF
TRBJ2-2,.,.,TRBV7-7,TGTGCTAGCAGCCCAGAGGGACTCGGTCCCGGGGAGCTGTTTTTT,CASSPEGLGPGELFF
TRBJ2-7,TRBD2,.,TRBV27,TGTGCCAGCAGTCTCGCTGGAGCGGGAGGGCTCTACGAGCAGTACTTC,CASSLAGAGGLYEQYF
TRBJ1-2,.,.,TRBV11-2,TGTGCCAGCAGCTTAACGGCCGGGGGTGGCTACACCTTC,CASSLTAGGGYTF
TRBJ1-6,.,once,TRBV5-1,TGCGCCAGCAGCTTGAGTGGGAATTCACCCCTCCACTTT,CASSLSGNSPLHF
TRBJ1-2,TRBD1,.,TRBV5-1,TGCGCCAGCAGCACCGGGACAGGGGTAAACTATGGCTACACCTTC,CASSTGTGVNYGYTF
TRBJ2-2,.,.,TRBV2,TGTGCCAGCAGTGCGGGTCCTACCGGGGAGCTGTTTTTT,CASSAGPTGELFF
TRBJ2-7,.,.,TRBV9,TGTGCCAGCAGCGTAAATTCGTGCGAGCAGTACTTC,CASSVNSCEQYF
TRBJ2-3,.,.,TRBV5-6,TGTGCCAGCAGCCCTAGGGTTGGGGCGATCACAGATACGCAGTATTTT,CASSPRVGAITDTQYF
TRBJ1-2,TRBD1,.,TRBV9,TGTGCCAGCAGCGGGAGCGACAGGGTGAACTATGGCTACACCTTC,CASSGSDRVNYGYTF